What follows describes a single T cell receptor beta chain. The antigen remains unidentified. The data were taken from a study of siplizumab effects on memory and regulatory T cells. Broader study findings: Siplizumab significantly lowered the alloreactive sequences that could be traced to unstimulated CD4+ memory cells.

In germline, CDR1 is LNHDA, CDR2 SQIVND (reference sequence). V was cut by 5 bases and J by 8 bases, with 10 bases left in between. This CDR3 contains 12 residues. TCRdb keeps only in-frame clones here, not all; method: immunoSEQ multiplex PCR. The repertoire holds 75,000 to 100,000 clones, with about 93% as singletons. The receptor's source is a human donor in good health. The chain is built from TRBV19 and TRBJ2-4, with a tentative D call TRBD2 (6 bases). Sequenced sample: non-Treg CD4+ T cells sorted from blood. The chain's CDR3 is CASSSPGDIQYF. The DNA for the CDR3 is TGTGCCAGTAGTTCACCGGGGGACATTCAGTACTTC.